The 25 T cell receptor beta chains reported below all come from one sample, sequenced in a study of radiation and T cells in renal cell carcinoma. Time point noted: blood 4 weeks post-SBRT, at nephrectomy. Treatment indicated: 15 Gy SBRT to primary tumor, nephrectomy 4 weeks later. The method was immunoSEQ multiplex PCR; TCRdb's version includes in-frame clones alone and lacks a portion of them. The sample consists of some 97,000 clones, 75% to 85% of them appearing once. The specimen comprised blood, sampled from a patient whose treatment included radiotherapy and nephrectomy. These receptor sequences come from a man aged 55 to 69 with renal cell carcinoma.

The rearrangement links TRBV19 to TRBJ2-7, with a tentative D call TRBD2 (6 bases). The CDR3 extends over 16 amino acids. CDR1 and CDR2 (germline): LNHDA, SQIVND (reference sequence). Trimming shortened V by 6 bases and J by 0 bases, and 18 bases separated the two germline ends. The CDR3 sequence: CASSNPRESSSYEQYF. DNA of the CDR3: TGTGCCAGTAGCAACCCCCGGGAGTCCAGCTCCTACGAGCAGTACTTC.

The genes are TRBV5-5 and TRBJ2-3; 11 bases fit TRBD1. Germline CDR1 reads SGHKS; CDR2 reads YYEKEE (reference sequence). This CDR3 spans 14 amino acids. The ends lost 5 bases at V and 4 bases at J; junction bases unmatched: 3. CDR3 protein: CASRWDRGADTQYF. Written as DNA, the CDR3 is TGTGCCAGCAGGTGGGACAGGGGGGCAGATACGCAGTATTTT.

The chain is built from TRBV7-2 and TRBJ2-1; the match to TRBD2 covers 7 bases. With 2 bases clipped from V and 4 bases from J, the junction kept 11 bases outside the gene matches. The CDR3 totals 17 residues. CDR1 is SGHTA and CDR2 is FQGNSA in the germline V gene. CDR3 residues: CASSLIGGGGGYNEQFF. CDR3 coding DNA: TGTGCCAGCAGCTTAATTGGTGGCGGCGGGGGATACAATGAGCAGTTCTTC.

The V call is TRBV28, the J call TRBJ2-6; D uncertain. Germline V gene sequence: CDR1 MDHEN, CDR2 SYDVKM. With 7 bases removed from V and 0 bases from J, the gap between germline ends came to 7 bases. This CDR3 is built from 14 residues. The chain's CDR3 is CASTVFSGANVLTF. CDR3 sequence (DNA): TGTGCCAGCACCGTGTTCTCTGGGGCCAACGTCCTGACTTTC.

The rearrangement links TRBV19 to TRBJ2-7; a possible D gene is TRBD1 (6 bases). In germline, CDR1 is LNHDA, CDR2 SQIVND (reference sequence). The V end lost 4 bases, the J end lost 2 bases, and 12 bases lay between the germline ends. The length of the CDR3 is 14 residues. The DNA of the CDR3 is TGTGCCAGTAGTAAGGTGGGGGCCCCCTACGAGCAGTACTTC. Protein: CASSKVGAPYEQYF.

The rearrangement links TRBV5-6 to TRBJ2-3; 8 bases agree with TRBD1. The V and J ends lost 1 base and 3 bases, in that order; junction bases with no gene match: 7. This CDR3 is built from 16 residues. Germline V gene sequence: CDR1 SGHDT, CDR2 YYEEEE. As DNA, the CDR3 is TGTGCCAGCAGCTTGTTGGACAGGGTAAAGACAGATACGCAGTATTTT. Translated, it gives CASSLLDRVKTDTQYF.

The V call is TRBV29-1, the J call TRBJ2-3; possibly TRBD1 or TRBD2 for D (5 bases each). Trimming pared 6 bases from V and 0 bases from J, leaving 16 bases between. CDR3 length equals 15 residues. Germline values: CDR1 SQVTM, CDR2 ANQGSEA. As DNA, the CDR3 is TGCAGCGTCCGACTTTCTTGGGGGAGCACAGATACGCAGTATTTT. It specifies CSVRLSWGSTDTQYF.

The DNA for the CDR3 is TGCGCCAGCAGCCAGGACGGGGACACAGATACGCAGTATTTT. It specifies CASSQDGDTDTQYF. The genes are TRBV4-1 and TRBJ2-3, with D possibly being TRBD2 (5 bases). Looked up from germline, CDR1 is MGHRA and CDR2 is YSYEKL. The CDR3 spans 14 residues. The V gene lost 3 bases and the J gene lost 2 bases, with 9 bases spanning the gap.

A single count supports this clone. This rearrangement joins TRBV5-1 to TRBJ2-1; TRBD1 aligns across 12 bases. Germline-derived CDR1 and CDR2 are SGHRS and YFSETQ. This CDR3 is 14 amino acids long. V was clipped by 3 bases and J by 13 bases; unmatched bases: 8. The CDR3 bases are TGCGCCAGCAGCTCTGGGACAGGGGGCTTTGTACAGTTCTTC. Its protein is CASSSGTGGFVQFF.

The rearrangement joins TRBV6-6 to TRBJ2-5; no firm D call. The CDR3 is 15 amino acids. In germline, CDR1 is MNHNY, CDR2 SVGAGI (reference sequence). The V end lost 6 bases, the J end lost 2 bases, and 16 bases lay between the germline ends. The CDR3 sequence is CASRYEMTPQETQYF. The CDR3 DNA is TGTGCCAGCAGATACGAGATGACCCCGCAAGAGACCCAGTACTTC.

The chain links TRBV27 to TRBJ2-4, with 9 bases that match TRBD1. The ends lost 5 bases at V and 0 bases at J; junction bases unmatched: 5. CDR3 length: 16 amino acids. Germline V gene lookup returns CDR1 MNHEY and CDR2 SMNVEV (reference sequence). The DNA for the CDR3 is TGTGCCAGCAGTGTCGGGACAGGGAGAGCCAAAAACATTCAGTACTTC. It is translated as CASSVGTGRAKNIQYF.

V usage is TRBV5-1 and J usage is TRBJ2-3, with 11 nucleotides matching TRBD2. From germline, CDR1 is SGHRS and CDR2 YFSETQ. The CDR3 contains 17 residues. Losses at the gene ends were 5 bases for V and 3 bases for J; bases not matched to a gene: 11. Here the CDR3 DNA reads TGCGCCAGCAGATCCCTAGCGGGAGGATACCAAACAGATACGCAGTATTTT. Its protein is CASRSLAGGYQTDTQYF.

The chain carries TRBV5-4 and TRBJ2-7; 10 bases map to TRBD1. The V gene end was trimmed by 4 bases and the J gene end by 0 bases; junction bases not matched to a gene: 7. The CDR3 loop spans 16 amino acids. Germline V gives CDR1 SGHNT, CDR2 YYREEE (reference sequence). Here the CDR3 DNA reads TGTGCCAGCAGCACCCGGGACAGGGGCAGCTCCTACGAGCAGTACTTC. This sequence encodes CASSTRDRGSSYEQYF.

The V call is TRBV5-4, the J call TRBJ1-3; tentative D call: TRBD1 (5 bases). Germline CDR1 and CDR2: SGHNT and YYREEE (reference sequence). Trimming shortened V by 4 bases and J by 5 bases, and 10 bases separated the two germline ends. The CDR3 is made up of 13 amino acids. CDR3 DNA: TGTGCCAGCAGCGCGGACAACAGAAACACCATATATTTT. Its translation is CASSADNRNTIYF.

The V and J genes are TRBV30 and TRBJ2-1; D perhaps matches TRBD2 (6 bases). The CDR3 runs 13 residues. Looked up from germline, CDR1 is GTSNPN and CDR2 is SVGIG (reference sequence). V lost 3 bases and J 3 bases, leaving 9 bases between the germline ends. The CDR3 DNA reads TGTGCCTGGAGGGACTACTACTACAATGAGCAGTTCTTC. It codes for CAWRDYYYNEQFF.

V is TRBV30 and J is TRBJ2-3; TRBD2 matches at 11 bases. This CDR3 region has 17 residues. V lost 2 bases and J lost 5; bases outside the gene matches: 12. The germline gives CDR1 GTSNPN, CDR2 SVGIG (reference sequence). CDR3 sequence (DNA): TGTGCCTGGAGTCCTACTAGCGGGAGCGGGTGGAGAGATACGCAGTATTTT. Protein sequence: CAWSPTSGSGWRDTQYF. The full variable domain, with the rest looked up from reference TRBV30 and TRBJ2-3, is SQTIHQWPATLVQPVGSPLSLECTVEGTSNPNLYWYRQAAGRGLQLLFYSVGIGQISSEVPQNLSASRPQDRQFILSSKKLLLSDSGFYLCAWSPTSGSGWRDTQYFGPGTRLTVL.

The chain is built from TRBV5-1 and TRBJ2-1; 9 positions match TRBD1. Germline loops: CDR1 SGHRS, CDR2 YFSETQ. The CDR3 extends over 15 amino acids. Trimming took 4 bases from V and 6 from J; bases not matched to a gene: 8. CDR3 sequence (DNA): TGCGCCAGCAGCCCGGCAGGGACAGGGCTCAATGAGCAGTTCTTC. Translated, it gives CASSPAGTGLNEQFF.

The chain recombines TRBV11-2 with TRBJ1-1, with D unclear. V was clipped by 0 bases and J by 6 bases, with 14 bases between them. Germline V gene data show CDR1 as SGHAT and CDR2 as FQNNGV. The length of the CDR3 is 15 residues. The CDR3 DNA reads as TGTGCCAGCAGCTTAGATCTAAGTCGACGGCCTGAAGCTTTCTTT. It encodes CASSLDLSRRPEAFF.

The V call is TRBV1, the J call TRBJ2-5; TRBD2 is the table's D call, not checked against the DNA. TRBV1 corresponds to a pseudogene. The CDR3 totals 18 residues. The CDR3 reads CTSSPGTSGSWDQETQYF. The CDR3 DNA reads TGCACCAGCAGCCCCGGGACTAGCGGGAGTTGGGACCAAGAGACCCAGTACTTC.

The chain uses TRBV19 and TRBJ2-5; the D is unclear. This CDR3 spans 14 amino acids. Trimming left V 3 bases short and J 7 bases short, with 15 bases between. The germline CDR1 and CDR2 sequences are LNHDA and SQIVND (reference sequence). CDR3 protein: CASSIRTPAGTQYF. The CDR3 DNA follows: TGTGCCAGTAGTATTCGAACCCCGGCAGGGACCCAGTACTTC.

The chain employs TRBV4-3 and TRBJ2-5; 9 bases agree with TRBD1. The CDR3 has 17 residues. Trimming removed 0 bases from V and 5 bases from J; junction bases left unmatched: 10. Germline V CDR1 and CDR2: LGHNA, YSLEER. In DNA, the CDR3 is TGCGCCAGCAGCCAAGATGGGAGACAGGGGGTTGTGGAGACCCAGTACTTC. It translates to CASSQDGRQGVVETQYF.

The CDR3 DNA reads as TGTGCCAGCAACAATGTCGGGGAGCTGTTTTTT. Amino acids: CASNNVGELFF. This chain joins TRBV6-1 and TRBJ2-2; D is unclear. This CDR3 comprises 11 residues. Germline CDR1 and CDR2: MNHNS and SASEGT. Trimming pared 7 bases from V and 7 bases from J, leaving 7 bases between.

This chain links TRBV15 with TRBJ2-1, with 10 bases identical to TRBD2. Losses at the gene ends were 0 bases for V and 2 bases for J; bases not matched to a gene: 4. The CDR3 covers 17 residues. Germline CDR1 and CDR2: LNHNV and YYDKDF (reference sequence). The CDR3 DNA reads as TGTGCCACCAGCAGAGATTTAGCGGGAGGAACCTACAATGAGCAGTTCTTC. This encodes CATSRDLAGGTYNEQFF.

The rearrangement joins TRBV4-3 to TRBJ1-4, with 7 positions matching TRBD1. The V gene's germline CDR1 is LGHNA and CDR2 YSLEER. V shed 1 base, J shed 2 bases, and the junction held 1 base outside the gene matches. The CDR3 covers 15 residues. CDR3 loop: CASSQVQGTNEKLFF. The CDR3 nucleotides read TGCGCCAGCAGCCAAGTACAGGGGACTAATGAAAAACTGTTTTTT.

This sequence joins TRBV28 and TRBJ2-5; D gene uncertain. The CDR3 totals 13 residues. With 2 bases removed from V and 7 bases from J, the gap between germline ends came to 11 bases. Looked up from germline, CDR1 is MDHEN and CDR2 is SYDVKM. This CDR3 reads CASSLSYPATQYF. The DNA for the CDR3 is TGTGCCAGCAGTTTAAGTTATCCGGCGACCCAGTACTTC.